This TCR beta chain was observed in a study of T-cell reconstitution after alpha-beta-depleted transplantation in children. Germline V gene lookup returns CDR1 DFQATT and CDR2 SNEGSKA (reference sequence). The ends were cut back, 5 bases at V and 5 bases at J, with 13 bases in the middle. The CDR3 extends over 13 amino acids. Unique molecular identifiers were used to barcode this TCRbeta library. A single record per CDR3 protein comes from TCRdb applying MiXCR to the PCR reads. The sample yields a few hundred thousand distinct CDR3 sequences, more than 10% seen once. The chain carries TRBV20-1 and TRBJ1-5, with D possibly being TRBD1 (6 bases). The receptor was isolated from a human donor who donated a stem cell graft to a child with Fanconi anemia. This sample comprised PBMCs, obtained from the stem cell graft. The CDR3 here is CSAAPPGDQPQHF. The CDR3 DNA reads TGCAGTGCTGCGCCCCCAGGGGATCAGCCCCAGCATTTT.